The clone carrying this T cell receptor beta chain was counted once. The assay was immunoSEQ multiplex PCR, and TCRdb's table has in-frame clones only and misses some. The table records some 36,000 clones, around 90% of them present only once. The data belong to a study of T cell changes during pregnancy in multiple sclerosis. The CDR3 extends over 15 amino acids. J lost 9 bases, V lost 5 bases, and 12 bases had no gene match. CDR1 SGHTA and CDR2 FQGNSA come from the germline V gene. This material consisted of CD4+ T cells from peripheral blood mononuclear cells, taken in the second trimester of pregnancy. The TCR was taken from a female donor in good health, enrolled as a control in a pregnancy study. V is TRBV7-2 and J is TRBJ2-5, with 10 bases fitting TRBD1. The CDR3 sequence: CASSPAGTGDGSQYF. As DNA, the CDR3 is TGTGCCAGCAGCCCAGCCGGGACAGGGGATGGGTCCCAGTACTTC.